This TCR beta chain came from a study of blood T cell repertoires in COVID-19. Overall study: Italy, Spain and the United States were the sources of the convalescent and acute COVID-19 samples. The cDNA or gDNA used as material had been derived from T cells, B-cell-depleted T cells, or PBMCs.

Per the original data handling: Amplification from reference gene primers served as the basis for estimated nucleated cell counts. Libraries were prepared by immunoSEQ multiplex PCR; TCRdb keeps only in-frame clonotypes and omits some of them. D and trimming come from the DNA, and the V and J calls and clone size come from that table. Among roughly 180,000 clones, about four fifths were seen once, and the ten largest hold about 11%. Seattle's enrolled individuals joined amid active infection and were then monitored longitudinally. Germline CDR1 and CDR2: SGHRS and YFSETQ. CDR3 length equals 17 residues. Trimming cost V 3 bases and J 2 bases; bases outside gene matches: 13.

The V call is TRBV5-1, the J call TRBJ1-2, with 7 bases that match TRBD1. The receptor's source is a woman aged 40 to 50 with COVID-19, enrolled during active disease. The specimen sequenced was peripheral blood. CDR3 DNA: TGCGCCAGCAGCTCTAGGACAGGATTCAGGGGAAACTATGGCTACACCTTC. Translating it yields CASSSRTGFRGNYGYTF.